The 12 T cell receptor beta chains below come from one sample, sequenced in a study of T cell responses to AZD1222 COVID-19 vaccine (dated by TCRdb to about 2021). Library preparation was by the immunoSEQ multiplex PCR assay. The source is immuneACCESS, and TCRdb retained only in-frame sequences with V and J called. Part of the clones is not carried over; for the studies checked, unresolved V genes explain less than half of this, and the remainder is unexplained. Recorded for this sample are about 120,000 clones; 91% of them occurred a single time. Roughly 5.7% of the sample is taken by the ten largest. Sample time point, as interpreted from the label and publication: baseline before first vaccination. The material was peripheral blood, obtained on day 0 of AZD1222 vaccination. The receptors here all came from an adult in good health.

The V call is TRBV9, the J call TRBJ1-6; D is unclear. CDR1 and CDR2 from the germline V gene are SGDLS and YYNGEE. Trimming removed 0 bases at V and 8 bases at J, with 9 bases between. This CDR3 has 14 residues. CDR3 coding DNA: TGTGCCAGCAGCGTAGTCCCCAGCCATTCACCCCTCCACTTT. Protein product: CASSVVPSHSPLHF.

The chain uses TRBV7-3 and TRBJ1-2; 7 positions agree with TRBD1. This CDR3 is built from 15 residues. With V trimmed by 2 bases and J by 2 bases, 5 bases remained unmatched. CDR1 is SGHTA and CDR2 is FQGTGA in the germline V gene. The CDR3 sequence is CASSLYGDSNYGYTF. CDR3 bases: TGTGCCAGCAGCTTATACGGGGACAGCAACTATGGCTACACCTTC.

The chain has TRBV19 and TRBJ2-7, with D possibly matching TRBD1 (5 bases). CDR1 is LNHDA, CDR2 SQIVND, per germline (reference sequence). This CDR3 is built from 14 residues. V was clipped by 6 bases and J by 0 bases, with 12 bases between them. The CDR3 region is CASRTDPSSYEQYF. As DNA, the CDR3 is TGTGCCAGTAGGACAGACCCAAGCTCCTACGAGCAGTACTTC.

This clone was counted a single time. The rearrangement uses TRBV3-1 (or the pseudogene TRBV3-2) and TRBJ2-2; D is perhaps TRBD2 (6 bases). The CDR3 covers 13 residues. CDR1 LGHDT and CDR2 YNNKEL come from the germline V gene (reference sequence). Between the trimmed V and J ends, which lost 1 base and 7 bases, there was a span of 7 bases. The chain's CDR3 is CASSQVGGGELFF. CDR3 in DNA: TGTGCCAGCAGCCAAGTCGGGGGCGGGGAGCTGTTTTTT.

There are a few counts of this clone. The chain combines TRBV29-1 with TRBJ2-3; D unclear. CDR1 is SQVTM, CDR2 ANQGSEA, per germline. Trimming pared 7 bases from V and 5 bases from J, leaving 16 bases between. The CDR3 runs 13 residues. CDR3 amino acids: CSGDGRSGDTQYF. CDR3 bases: TGCAGCGGGGATGGGCGGTCAGGAGATACGCAGTATTTT.

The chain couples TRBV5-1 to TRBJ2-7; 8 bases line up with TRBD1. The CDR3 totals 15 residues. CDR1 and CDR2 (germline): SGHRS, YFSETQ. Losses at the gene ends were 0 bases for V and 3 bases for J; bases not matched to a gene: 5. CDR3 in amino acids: CASSLEAGGGYEQYF. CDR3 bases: TGCGCCAGCAGCTTGGAGGCAGGGGGCGGCTACGAGCAGTACTTC.

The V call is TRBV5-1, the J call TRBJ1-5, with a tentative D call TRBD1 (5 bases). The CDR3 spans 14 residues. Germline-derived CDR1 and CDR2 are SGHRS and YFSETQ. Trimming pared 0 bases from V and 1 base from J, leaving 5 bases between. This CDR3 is CASSLGGSNQPQHF. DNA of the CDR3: TGCGCCAGCAGCTTGGGGGGGAGCAATCAGCCCCAGCATTTT.

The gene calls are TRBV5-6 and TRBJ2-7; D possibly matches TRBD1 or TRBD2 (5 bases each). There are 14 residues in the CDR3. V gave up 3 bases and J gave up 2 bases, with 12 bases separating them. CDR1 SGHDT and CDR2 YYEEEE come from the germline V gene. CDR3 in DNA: TGTGCCAGCAGCTCCGGGACGGGTACCTACGAGCAGTACTTC. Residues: CASSSGTGTYEQYF.

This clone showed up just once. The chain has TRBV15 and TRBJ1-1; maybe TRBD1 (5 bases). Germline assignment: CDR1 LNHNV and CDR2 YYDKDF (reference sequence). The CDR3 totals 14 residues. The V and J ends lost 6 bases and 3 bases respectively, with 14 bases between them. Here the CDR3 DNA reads TGTGCCACCAGGTTCCAGGGAAAGGACACTGAAGCTTTCTTT. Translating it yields CATRFQGKDTEAFF.

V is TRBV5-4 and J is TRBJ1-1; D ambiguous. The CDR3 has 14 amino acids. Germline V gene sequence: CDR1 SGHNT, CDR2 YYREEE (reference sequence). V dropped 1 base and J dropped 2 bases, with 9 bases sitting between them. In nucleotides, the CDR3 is TGTGCCAGCAGCTTGAAACAGCTAAACACTGAAGCTTTCTTT. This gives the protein CASSLKQLNTEAFF.

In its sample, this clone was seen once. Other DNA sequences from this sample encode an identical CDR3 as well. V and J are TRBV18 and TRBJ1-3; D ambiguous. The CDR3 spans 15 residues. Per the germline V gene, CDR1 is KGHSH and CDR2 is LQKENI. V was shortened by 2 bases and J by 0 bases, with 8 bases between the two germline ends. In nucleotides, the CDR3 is TGTGCCAGCTCACCAGGCGGTAGCTCTGGAAACACCATATATTTT. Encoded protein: CASSPGGSSGNTIYF.

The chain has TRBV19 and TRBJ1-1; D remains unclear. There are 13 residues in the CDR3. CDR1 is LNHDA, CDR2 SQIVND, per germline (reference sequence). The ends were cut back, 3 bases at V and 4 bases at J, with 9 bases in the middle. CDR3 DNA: TGTGCCAGTAGTATGGTTCCGGGCACTGAAGCTTTCTTT. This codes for CASSMVPGTEAFF.